This T cell receptor (beta chain) is from a study of cytomegalovirus exposure and HLA in healthy donors. Study overall: Out of approximately 170 million T cells, an earlier analysis found 117 million unique TCR beta sequences in total. Study results and limitations: Rare TCR sequences predominated, though certain public TCRs were found in many donors. The records held CMV serostatus as the only immune exposure information. Upon later analysis, TCR association rates were observed to vary by HLA locus, being highest for DRB1 and lowest for HLA-C.

Comments on this clone: Its target is unknown.

PCR used 60 Vbeta primers and 13 Jbeta primers. The protocol was immunoSEQ multiplex PCR, while the TCRdb copy is restricted to in-frame clones and leaves out a portion. Of some 86,000 clones in the sample, 70% to 80% were seen once. Germline lookup yields CDR1 MNHEY and CDR2 SMNVEV (reference sequence). V gave up 6 bases and J gave up 1 base; unmatched junction bases: 4. The CDR3 spans 15 residues. The TCR was taken from a woman in her thirties or forties in good health and CMV-seropositive. The specimen was PBMCs. The gene calls are TRBV27 and TRBJ1-5; 9 bases agree with TRBD1. The CDR3 DNA is TGTGCCAGCAGCGTAGACAGGGGGAGCAATCAGCCCCAGCATTTT. The encoded protein is CASSVDRGSNQPQHF.